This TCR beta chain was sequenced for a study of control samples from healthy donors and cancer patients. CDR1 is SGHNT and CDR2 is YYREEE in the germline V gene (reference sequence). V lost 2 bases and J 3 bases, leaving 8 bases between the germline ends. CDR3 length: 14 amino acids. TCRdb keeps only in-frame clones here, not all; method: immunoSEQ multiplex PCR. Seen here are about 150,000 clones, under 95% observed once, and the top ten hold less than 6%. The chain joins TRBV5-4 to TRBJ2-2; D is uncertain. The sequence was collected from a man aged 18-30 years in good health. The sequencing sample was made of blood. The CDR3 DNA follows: TGTGCCAGCAGCTTAGGGCCATACACCGGGGAGCTGTTTTTT. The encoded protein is CASSLGPYTGELFF.